A single TCR beta chain is shown here with its context. Researchers ran the assay at a deep level. Data came from immunoSEQ multiplex PCR; TCRdb stores just in-frame clones and leaves some out. The profile shows roughly 2.5 million clones, approximately 94% of them singletons. There were only Caucasian adults among the donors, and all lived in Nashville, Tennessee. This specimen belongs to a study of shared clonotypes between healthy human individuals. Study information: CD4 naive and memory got three plates each, CD8 naive two, CD8 memory one.

The TCR comes from a man aged 18 to 30 in good health. Sequencing input: naive CD4+ T cells sorted from blood. Subset reported: CD45RA+ positively selected.

CDR3 in amino acids: CASSRLPNSNQPQHF. DNA of the CDR3: TGTGCCAGCAGCCGATTACCGAATAGCAATCAGCCCCAGCATTTT. The chain joins TRBV7-2 to TRBJ1-5; D is unclear. Trimming took 5 bases from V and 0 from J, leaving 11 bases between them. Germline V gives CDR1 SGHTA, CDR2 FQGNSA. The CDR3 contains 15 residues.